The TCR beta chain described here comes from a study of T cells in Graves' hyperthyroidism and ophthalmopathy. Whole-study context: Peripheral blood samples were taken at initial diagnosis, prior to any treatment.

This clonotype was seen ten or more times. TCR beta CDR3 regions were amplified from RNA transcripts. The study used the HTBI primer set for a first-round RT-PCR of the TCR CDR3. TCRdb reprocessed the multiplex PCR reads with MiXCR, giving one entry per CDR3 protein. The sample records under 350,000 distinct CDR3 sequences, about a sixth being singletons. The CDR3 runs 16 residues. Germline lookup yields CDR1 KGHSH and CDR2 LQKENI. Trimming cost V 0 bases and J 2 bases, with 10 bases left between them. This chain connects TRBV18 to TRBJ2-2, with D possibly matching TRBD2 (6 bases). The receptor comes from a woman aged 60-75 years with Graves' ophthalmopathy. Material for sequencing was blood. CDR3 region: CASSPPTGLNTGELFF. In DNA, the CDR3 is TGTGCCAGCTCACCACCGACCGGACTAAACACCGGGGAGCTGTTTTTT.